Presented here are 15 T cell receptor beta chains from one specimen sequenced in a study of T cell responses to AZD1222 COVID-19 vaccine. Using immunoSEQ multiplex PCR, the repertoire was profiled, and TCRdb retains in-frame clones only, with some absent. Here the sample spans 150,000 to 200,000 clones, about 90% being singletons. Material: peripheral blood, obtained on day 0 of AZD1222 vaccination. The receptors derive from an adult in good health.

This chain uses TRBV19 with TRBJ1-2; possibly TRBD1 for D (5 bases). Between the trimmed V and J ends, which lost 4 bases and 4 bases, there was a span of 13 bases. Looked up from germline, CDR1 is LNHDA and CDR2 is SQIVND (reference sequence). This CDR3 is 14 amino acids long. The CDR3, as DNA: TGTGCCAGTAGTAGAGACGGGGGTGGCTATGGCTACACCTTC. Translation gives CASSRDGGGYGYTF.

The chain uses TRBV10-3 and TRBJ2-1, with a possible D match to TRBD1 (6 bases). Germline CDR1 and CDR2: ENHRY and SYGVKD. This CDR3 region has 12 residues. The V and J ends lost 6 bases and 10 bases respectively, with 13 bases between them. The CDR3: CAISNRVMEQFF. In nucleotides, the CDR3 is TGTGCCATCAGCAACAGGGTAATGGAGCAGTTCTTC.

The chain links TRBV7-8 to TRBJ1-2, with D tentatively TRBD1 (5 bases). This CDR3 is built from 13 residues. CDR1 and CDR2 from the germline V gene are SGHVS and FQNEAQ. V was cut by 1 base and J by 7 bases, with 10 bases left in between. The CDR3 loop reads CASSLGARGGYTF. The CDR3, as DNA: TGTGCCAGCAGCTTAGGAGCGAGGGGTGGCTACACCTTC.

The V gene is TRBV25-1, the J gene TRBJ2-3; D may match TRBD1 or TRBD2 (6 bases each). CDR3 length: 15 residues. CDR1 and CDR2 from the germline V gene are MGHDK and SYGVNS. Trimming cost V 3 bases and J 2 bases, with 12 bases left between them. CDR3: CASSDTGTPTDTQYF. Written as DNA, the CDR3 is TGTGCCAGCAGTGACACAGGGACTCCCACAGATACGCAGTATTTT.

The chain uses TRBV9 and TRBJ1-4; the D gene is possibly TRBD1 (6 bases). Trimming stripped 4 bases from V and 0 bases from J, with 19 bases between. The CDR3 runs 18 residues. CDR1 and CDR2 (germline): SGDLS, YYNGEE. The CDR3 loop reads CASSPRGGVTATNEKLFF. The CDR3 nucleotides are TGTGCCAGCAGCCCCCGAGGGGGAGTGACCGCAACTAATGAAAAACTGTTTTTT.

This clone showed up just a few times. The chain combines TRBV7-2 with TRBJ2-7; TRBD2 might be the D (5 bases). Germline-derived CDR1 and CDR2 are SGHTA and FQGNSA. This CDR3 comprises 17 residues. V was shortened by 6 bases and J by 3 bases, with 24 bases between the two germline ends. The CDR3: CASRLYPVGESHYEQYF. The CDR3 DNA sequence: TGTGCCAGCAGACTATACCCTGTCGGGGAGAGCCACTACGAGCAGTACTTC.

V is TRBV9 and J is TRBJ2-1; the D gene is possibly TRBD1 (5 bases). There are 15 residues in the CDR3. Trimming stripped 0 bases from V and 5 bases from J, with 12 bases between. Germline V gene lookup returns CDR1 SGDLS and CDR2 YYNGEE. The CDR3 region is CASSVGGRAHNEQFF. CDR3 DNA: TGTGCCAGCAGCGTAGGAGGCAGGGCCCACAATGAGCAGTTCTTC.

The rearrangement uses TRBV3-1 (or the pseudogene TRBV3-2) and TRBJ1-2, with D hard to call. Trimming removed 5 bases from V and 8 bases from J, with 12 bases in between. The length of the CDR3 is 12 residues. Germline V gene data show CDR1 as LGHDT and CDR2 as YNNKEL (reference sequence). The CDR3, as DNA: TGTGCCAGCAGCGTAGTCCGGGGAGGCTACACCTTC. Its protein product is CASSVVRGGYTF.

V is TRBV5-4 and J is TRBJ1-2; D is unclear. Deletions cut 0 bases from V and 2 bases from J, with 8 bases between. The germline V gene encodes CDR1 SGHNT and CDR2 YYREEE (reference sequence). This CDR3 is built from 14 residues. The CDR3 DNA reads TGTGCCAGCAGCTTGGAAGGCAGGAACTATGGCTACACCTTC. It is translated as CASSLEGRNYGYTF.

This chain links TRBV6-1 with TRBJ2-7; 12 bases fit TRBD1. The CDR3 sequence is 16 residues long. Germline lookup yields CDR1 MNHNS and CDR2 SASEGT. J lost 4 bases, V lost 4 bases, and 8 bases had no gene match. The CDR3 reads CASSGAGTGGKYEQYF. The CDR3 DNA follows: TGTGCCAGCAGTGGCGCCGGGACAGGGGGCAAATACGAGCAGTACTTC.

V usage is TRBV6-5 and J usage is TRBJ2-3, with D possibly matching TRBD2 (5 bases). The CDR3 has 15 residues. Trimming left V 2 bases short and J 8 bases short, with 17 bases between. The V gene's germline CDR1 is MNHEY and CDR2 SVGAGI. Written as DNA, the CDR3 is TGTGCCAGCAGTTACGATGGCTCACTAGACGGTACGCAGTATTTT. Translating it yields CASSYDGSLDGTQYF.

V gene TRBV29-1 combines with J gene TRBJ1-4, with D possibly being TRBD1 (5 bases). The CDR3 loop spans 15 amino acids. V dropped 3 bases and J dropped 2 bases, with 13 bases sitting between them. CDR1 is SQVTM and CDR2 is ANQGSEA in the germline V gene. The CDR3 nucleotides are TGCAGCGTTGAGGGGACGGTCGACACTAATGAAAAACTGTTTTTT. This gives the protein CSVEGTVDTNEKLFF. Complete variable domain (other parts from reference TRBV29-1 and TRBJ1-4): SAVISQKPSRDICQRGTSLTIQCQVDSQVTMMFWYRQQPGQSLTLIATANQGSEATYESGFVIDKFPISRPNLTFSTLTVSNMSPEDSSIYLCSVEGTVDTNEKLFFGSGTQLSVL.

The chain recombines TRBV15 with TRBJ1-2; D gene ambiguous. Per germline, CDR1 LNHNV and CDR2 YYDKDF (reference sequence). The CDR3 spans 12 residues. Trimming cost V 0 bases and J 7 bases, with 6 bases left between them. The CDR3 sequence: CATSRETGGYTF. CDR3 in DNA: TGTGCCACCAGCAGAGAGACGGGTGGCTACACCTTC.

The J gene is TRBJ2-7, the V gene TRBV5-4, with a tentative D call TRBD2 (6 bases). The CDR3 covers 15 residues. Per the germline V gene, CDR1 is SGHNT and CDR2 is YYREEE (reference sequence). V was trimmed by 4 bases and J by 2 bases, leaving 16 bases between them. CDR3 sequence: CASSPQSRGAYEQYF. CDR3 coding DNA: TGTGCCAGCAGCCCGCAATCGCGGGGAGCCTACGAGCAGTACTTC.

V usage is TRBV29-1 and J usage is TRBJ1-2, with TRBD1 identical over 8 bases. This CDR3 region has 13 residues. Germline V gene data show CDR1 as SQVTM and CDR2 as ANQGSEA. V lost 7 bases and J lost 0; bases outside the gene matches: 4. The CDR3, as DNA: TGCAGCGCTCGGACAGGGCCTAACTATGGCTACACCTTC. Translating gives CSARTGPNYGYTF. Full variable domain (remainder filled in from reference TRBV29-1 and TRBJ1-2): SAVISQKPSRDICQRGTSLTIQCQVDSQVTMMFWYRQQPGQSLTLIATANQGSEATYESGFVIDKFPISRPNLTFSTLTVSNMSPEDSSIYLCSARTGPNYGYTFGSGTRLTVV.